This entry concerns a single T cell receptor beta chain. This sample is part of a study of blood T cell repertoires in COVID-19. Participants reported their clinical history, and cohort assignment relied on those reports. Assay used: immunoSEQ multiplex PCR; TCRdb lists only in-frame clones, some missing. In the table there are around 480,000 clones, about nine tenths of which are singletons. This receptor was identified in a woman aged 18-29 years who had recovered from COVID-19. Sequencing input: PBMCs or T cells enriched from blood (not recorded which).

The CDR3 region has the DNA TGTGCCAGCAGTGAACGGGACAGGGAGGTCAATGAGCAGTTCTTC. Its protein is CASSERDREVNEQFF. The chain carries TRBV6-1 and TRBJ2-1; 9 bases map to TRBD1. In germline, CDR1 is MNHNS, CDR2 SASEGT. V dropped 2 bases and J dropped 6; count of bases not matched to a gene: 5. This CDR3 is 15 amino acids long.